This T cell receptor beta chain was captured by sequencing in a study of blood T cell repertoires in COVID-19. Study details: The origin of the acute and convalescent COVID-19 samples was the United States, Italy and Spain.

The CDR3 is made up of 13 amino acids. V gave up 5 bases and J gave up 5 bases, with 12 bases separating them. Germline V CDR1 and CDR2: SGHTA, FQGNSA. Sequenced by immunoSEQ multiplex PCR; TCRdb stores in-frame clones only, minus some. This table has 250,000 to 350,000 clones, 75% to 90% appearing once. A single count supports this clone. This TCR came from a woman between 50 and 59 years old with COVID-19, enrolled during active disease. This chain joins TRBV7-2 and TRBJ2-5; maybe TRBD2 (7 bases). Input material: peripheral blood. As DNA, the CDR3 is TGTGCCAGCAGCCCGAGGGGGGGGGAGACCCAGTACTTC. This sequence encodes CASSPRGGETQYF.